This record looks at one T cell receptor beta chain sequence and its context. The sample holds other DNA sequences that translate to the same CDR3. The data were taken from a study of blood T cell repertoires in COVID-19. Across the whole study: The United States, Italy and Spain supplied acute and convalescent COVID-19 samples. The cDNA or gDNA used as material had been derived from T cells, B-cell-depleted T cells, or PBMCs.

Seattle enrolled patients during active infection and tracked them longitudinally. V gave up 1 base and J gave up 1 base; unmatched junction bases: 2. The CDR3 is 15 residues long. Germline assignment: CDR1 SNHLY and CDR2 FYNNEI. Sequencing was performed with immunoSEQ multiplex PCR; in TCRdb, only in-frame clones are kept and a portion is missing. The sample comprises over 200,000 clones, nearly 85% of which are singletons, and around 1.3% rests with the top ten. The source is a woman aged 25 to 39 with COVID-19, enrolled during active disease. The V and J genes are TRBV2 and TRBJ2-3; the match to TRBD2 covers 7 bases. Sequencing was carried out using peripheral blood. The CDR3 sequence is CASSEGRGGTDTQYF. In DNA form, the CDR3 reads TGTGCCAGCAGTGAAGGACGGGGGGGCACAGATACGCAGTATTTT.